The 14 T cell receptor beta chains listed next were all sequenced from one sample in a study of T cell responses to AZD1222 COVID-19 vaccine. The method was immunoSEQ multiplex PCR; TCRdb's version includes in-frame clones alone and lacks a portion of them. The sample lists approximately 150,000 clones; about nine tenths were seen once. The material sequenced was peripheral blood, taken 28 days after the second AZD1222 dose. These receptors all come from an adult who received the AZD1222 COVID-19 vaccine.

CDR3 amino acids: CASSDQGSRYWYNEQFF. In DNA form, the CDR3 reads TGTGCCAGCTCCGACCAAGGGTCTCGCTACTGGTACAATGAGCAGTTCTTC. The chain uses TRBV18 and TRBJ2-1; D unresolved. The germline V and J ends were trimmed by 6 bases and 4 bases, with 22 bases remaining between them. CDR1 KGHSH and CDR2 LQKENI come from the germline V gene. The CDR3 contains 17 residues.

The CDR3 region is CASSDQGPFSNQPQHF. CDR3 nucleotides: TGTGCCAGCAGTGATCAGGGGCCCTTTAGCAATCAGCCCCAGCATTTT. The V call is TRBV2, the J call TRBJ1-5; a weak D match, TRBD1 (6 bases). This CDR3 is built from 16 residues. Germline V gene data show CDR1 as SNHLY and CDR2 as FYNNEI. V lost 3 bases, J lost 0 bases, and 12 bases lay in between.

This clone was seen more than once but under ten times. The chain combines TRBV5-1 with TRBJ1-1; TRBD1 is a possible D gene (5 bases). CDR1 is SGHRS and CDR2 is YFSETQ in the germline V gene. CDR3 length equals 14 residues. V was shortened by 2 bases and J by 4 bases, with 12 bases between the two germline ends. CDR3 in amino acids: CASSLGAGRTEAFF. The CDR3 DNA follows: TGCGCCAGCAGCTTAGGGGCAGGGCGCACTGAAGCTTTCTTT.

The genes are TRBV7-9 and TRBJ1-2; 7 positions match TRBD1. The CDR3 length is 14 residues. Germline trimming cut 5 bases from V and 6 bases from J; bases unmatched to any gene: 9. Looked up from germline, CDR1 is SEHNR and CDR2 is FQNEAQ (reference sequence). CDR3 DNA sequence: TGTGCCAGCAGCCTCAAGGGACAGTTTCATGGCTACACCTTC. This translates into CASSLKGQFHGYTF.

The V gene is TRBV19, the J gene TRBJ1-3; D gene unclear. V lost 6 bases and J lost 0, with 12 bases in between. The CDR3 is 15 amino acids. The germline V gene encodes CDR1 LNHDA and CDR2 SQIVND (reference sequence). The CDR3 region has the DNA TGTGCCAGTAGCTCCGGACGGATCTCTGGAAACACCATATATTTT. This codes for CASSSGRISGNTIYF.

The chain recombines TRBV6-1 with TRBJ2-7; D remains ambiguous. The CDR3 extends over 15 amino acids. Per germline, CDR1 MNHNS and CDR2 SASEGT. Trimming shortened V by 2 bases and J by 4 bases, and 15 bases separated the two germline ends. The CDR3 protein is CASSERGRVTYEQYF. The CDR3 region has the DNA TGTGCCAGCAGTGAAAGAGGCAGAGTCACTTACGAGCAGTACTTC.

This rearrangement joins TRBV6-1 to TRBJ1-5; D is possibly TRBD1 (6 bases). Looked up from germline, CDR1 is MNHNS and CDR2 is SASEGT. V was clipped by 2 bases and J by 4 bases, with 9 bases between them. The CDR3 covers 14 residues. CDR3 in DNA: TGTGCCAGCAGTGAATTAACAGGGAATCAGCCCCAGCATTTT. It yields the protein CASSELTGNQPQHF.

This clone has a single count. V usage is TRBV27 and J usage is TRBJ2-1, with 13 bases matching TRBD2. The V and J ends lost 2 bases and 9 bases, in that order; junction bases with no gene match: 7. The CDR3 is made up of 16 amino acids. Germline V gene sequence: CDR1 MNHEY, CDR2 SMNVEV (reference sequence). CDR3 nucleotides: TGTGCCAGCAGTTTAGCCGGACTAGCGGGAGTGAGTGAGCAGTTCTTC. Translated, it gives CASSLAGLAGVSEQFF.

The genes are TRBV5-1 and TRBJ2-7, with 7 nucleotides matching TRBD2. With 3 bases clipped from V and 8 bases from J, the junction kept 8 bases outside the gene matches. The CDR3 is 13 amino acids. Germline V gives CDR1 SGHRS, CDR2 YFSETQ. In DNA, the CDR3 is TGCGCCAGCAGCTCAGCTAGCGGTCGGAAGCAGTACTTC. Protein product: CASSSASGRKQYF.

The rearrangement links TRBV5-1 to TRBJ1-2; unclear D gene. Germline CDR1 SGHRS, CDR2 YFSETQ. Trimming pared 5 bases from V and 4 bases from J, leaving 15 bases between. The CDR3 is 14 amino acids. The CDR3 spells CASREGQVVYGYTF. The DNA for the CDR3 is TGCGCCAGCAGGGAAGGGCAGGTAGTCTATGGCTACACCTTC. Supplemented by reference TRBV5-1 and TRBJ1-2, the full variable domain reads KAGVTQTPRYLIKTRGQQVTLSCSPISGHRSVSWYQQTPGQGLQFLFEYFSETQRNKGNFPGRFSGRQFSNSRSEMNVSTLELGDSALYLCASREGQVVYGYTFGSGTRLTVV.

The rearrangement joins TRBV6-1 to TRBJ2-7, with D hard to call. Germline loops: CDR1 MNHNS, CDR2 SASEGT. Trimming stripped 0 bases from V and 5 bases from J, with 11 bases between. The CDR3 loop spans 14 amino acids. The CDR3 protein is CASSEAVGLDEQYF. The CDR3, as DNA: TGTGCCAGCAGTGAAGCGGTGGGATTGGACGAGCAGTACTTC.

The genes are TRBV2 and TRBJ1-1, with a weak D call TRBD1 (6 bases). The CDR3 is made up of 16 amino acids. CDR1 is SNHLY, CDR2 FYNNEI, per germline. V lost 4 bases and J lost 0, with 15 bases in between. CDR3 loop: CASSVLTGNVNTEAFF. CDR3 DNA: TGTGCCAGCAGTGTTTTGACAGGAAACGTGAACACTGAAGCTTTCTTT.

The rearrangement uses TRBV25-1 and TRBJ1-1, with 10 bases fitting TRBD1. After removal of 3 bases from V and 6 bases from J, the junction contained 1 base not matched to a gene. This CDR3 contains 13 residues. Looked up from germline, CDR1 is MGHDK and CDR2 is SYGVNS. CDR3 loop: CASSDDRGPEAFF. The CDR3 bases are TGTGCCAGCAGTGATGACAGGGGGCCTGAAGCTTTCTTT.

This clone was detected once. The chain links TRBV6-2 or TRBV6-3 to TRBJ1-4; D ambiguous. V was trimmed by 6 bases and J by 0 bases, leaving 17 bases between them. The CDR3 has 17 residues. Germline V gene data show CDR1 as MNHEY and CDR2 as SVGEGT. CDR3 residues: CASSSYGRTATNEKLFF. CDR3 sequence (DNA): TGTGCCAGCAGCTCCTACGGGCGGACTGCAACTAATGAAAAACTGTTTTTT.